The rows below give T cell receptor beta chains drawn from one sample of a study of blood T cell repertoires in COVID-19. Produced via immunoSEQ multiplex PCR; TCRdb's table is partial and in-frame only. In the table there are around 180,000 clones, about 88% of which are singletons. The sequenced sample consisted of peripheral blood. These receptors originate from a man in his 70s with active or convalescent COVID-19. Each CDR3 is given with its conserved first and last residue. D genes are given only for firm matches. Rows may omit the clone size; those that give it use once, few, many or a size class.

NA	NA	TRBV7-9	TRBJ1-2	CASSFTSGGYTF	TGTGCCAGCAGCTTTACCAGCGGGGGCTACACCTTC
NA	NA	TRBV15	TRBJ2-7	CATSRGPQENEQYF	TGTGCCACCAGCAGAGGACCGCAGGAAAACGAGCAGTACTTC
TRBD2	once	TRBV7-2	TRBJ2-2	CASSFPRTSGDTGELFF	TGTGCCAGCAGCTTCCCCCGCACTAGCGGAGACACCGGGGAGCTGTTTTTT
NA	NA	TRBV9	TRBJ2-1	CASSTVAGSKIYNEQFF	TGTGCCAGCAGCACCGTTGCAGGGTCGAAAATATACAATGAGCAGTTCTTC
NA	NA	TRBV6-5	TRBJ1-3	CASRNRASGGNTIYF	TGTGCCAGCAGGAACAGGGCCTCGGGGGGAAACACCATATATTTT
NA	NA	TRBV6-6	TRBJ2-1	CASSALDEQFF	TGTGCCAGCAGCGCACTGGATGAGCAGTTCTTC
TRBD1	once	TRBV28	TRBJ1-6	CASTQWTGYSRPLHF	TGTGCCAGCACCCAGTGGACAGGGTACTCAAGACCCCTCCACTTT
TRBD1	NA	TRBV28	TRBJ1-5	CASRQGAYNQPQHF	TGTGCCAGCAGACAGGGGGCCTACAATCAGCCCCAGCATTTT
TRBD2	NA	TRBV3-1/TRBV3-2	TRBJ2-7	CASSQVAGGHREQYF	TGTGCCAGCAGCCAAGTAGCGGGGGGCCACCGCGAGCAGTACTTC
NA	NA	TRBV4-3	TRBJ1-1	CASSQVLGTEAFF	TGCGCCAGCAGCCAAGTACTAGGGACTGAAGCTTTCTTT
TRBD1	once	TRBV6-6	TRBJ2-2	CASRSGQGPSTGELFF	TGTGCCAGCAGATCGGGACAGGGGCCTTCCACCGGGGAGCTGTTTTTT
NA	few	TRBV5-1	TRBJ1-3	CASSWDNSGNTIYF	TGCGCCAGCAGCTGGGACAACTCTGGAAACACCATATATTTT
NA	NA	TRBV12-3/TRBV12-4	TRBJ2-1	CASSLSSYNEQFF	TGTGCCAGCAGTTTGTCTAGCTACAATGAGCAGTTCTTC
NA	NA	TRBV2	TRBJ1-5	CASSPVSSNQPQHF	TGTGCCAGCAGCCCTGTTTCTAGCAATCAGCCCCAGCATTTT
TRBD1	once	TRBV6-2/TRBV6-3	TRBJ2-5	CASSYADRASQETQYF	TGTGCCAGCAGTTACGCAGACAGGGCCTCCCAAGAGACCCAGTACTTC
TRBD1	few	TRBV19	TRBJ1-6	CASTTGYNSPLHF	TGTGCCAGTACGACAGGGTATAATTCACCCCTCCACTTT
TRBD2	NA	TRBV6-6	TRBJ2-4	CASGPSGESLAKNIQYF	TGTGCCAGCGGTCCTAGCGGGGAATCTCTAGCCAAAAACATTCAGTACTTC
TRBD2	NA	TRBV28	TRBJ2-2	CASSLSAGVAGELFF	TGTGCCAGCAGTTTATCCGCGGGAGTGGCCGGGGAGCTGTTTTTT
NA	many	TRBV3-1/TRBV3-2	TRBJ1-1	CASSQCNRMNTEAFF	TGTGCCAGCAGCCAATGTAACAGAATGAACACTGAAGCTTTCTTT
NA	few	TRBV7-2	TRBJ2-4	CASSTQGAKNIQYF	TGTGCCAGCAGCACCCAGGGGGCCAAAAACATTCAGTACTTC
NA	once	TRBV6-1	TRBJ1-4	CASSEESAGDEKLFF	TGTGCCAGCAGTGAGGAGTCGGCAGGGGATGAAAAACTGTTTTTT
NA	NA	TRBV6-4	TRBJ2-7	CASNSGGEQYF	TGTGCCAGCAATTCCGGGGGCGAGCAGTACTTC
NA	NA	TRBV28	TRBJ2-3	CASSRSGVVPTDTQYF	TGTGCCAGCAGCCGATCAGGGGTAGTTCCCACAGATACGCAGTATTTT
TRBD2	NA	TRBV4-3	TRBJ2-7	CASSQDPRGEQYF	TGCGCCAGCAGCCAAGATCCGCGGGGGGAGCAGTACTTC
NA	NA	TRBV4-3	TRBJ2-3	CASSPRGMTDTQYF	TGCGCCAGCAGCCCAAGGGGGATGACAGATACGCAGTATTTT
NA	once	TRBV24-1	TRBJ2-7	CARTREGVPGGSSYEQYF	TGTGCCAGAACCAGGGAAGGGGTCCCTGGCGGAAGCTCCTACGAGCAGTACTTC
NA	NA	TRBV5-1	TRBJ1-1	CASSLDSRSNTEAFF	TGCGCCAGCAGCTTGGATTCCAGGTCGAACACTGAAGCTTTCTTT
NA	NA	TRBV10-1	TRBJ2-1	CASSLAGYNEQFF	TGCGCCAGCAGTCTCGCGGGGTACAATGAGCAGTTCTTC
TRBD1	NA	TRBV11-2	TRBJ2-7	CASSPGTVFHEQYF	TGTGCCAGCAGCCCAGGGACAGTTTTCCACGAGCAGTACTTC
NA	NA	TRBV5-1	TRBJ2-3	CASSEAYTDTQYF	TGCGCCAGCAGCGAGGCGTACACAGATACGCAGTATTTT
NA	NA	TRBV7-9	TRBJ2-7	CASSNTPGVEQYF	TGTGCCAGCAGCAATACACCAGGGGTCGAGCAGTACTTC
TRBD1	once	TRBV6-5	TRBJ1-2	CASSKSGGGGYTF	TGTGCCAGCAGTAAATCAGGGGGTGGTGGCTACACCTTC
TRBD2	NA	TRBV6-2/TRBV6-3	TRBJ2-7	CASSLRLAGTGEQYF	TGTGCCAGCAGTTTGAGACTAGCGGGAACTGGGGAGCAGTACTTC
TRBD1	NA	TRBV13	TRBJ2-7	CASRNRKGADSYEQYF	TGTGCCAGCAGAAATCGCAAGGGGGCCGACTCGTACGAGCAGTACTTC
NA	NA	TRBV28	TRBJ2-3	CASSFRGIDTQYF	TGTGCCAGCAGTTTTCGGGGAATAGATACGCAGTATTTT
NA	NA	TRBV6-5	TRBJ1-2	CASTYGGQTGGYTF	TGTGCCAGCACCTACGGCGGGCAGACGGGGGGCTACACCTTC
NA	NA	TRBV19	TRBJ2-5	CASSWDSRETQYF	TGTGCCAGTAGTTGGGACTCTAGGGAGACCCAGTACTTC
NA	NA	TRBV28	TRBJ2-1	CASSSPPRGPGNEQFF	TGTGCCAGCAGTTCGCCACCTAGGGGCCCCGGGAATGAGCAGTTCTTC
NA	NA	TRBV28	TRBJ1-5	CASSLPPRDQPQHF	TGTGCCAGCAGTTTACCCCCCAGGGATCAGCCCCAGCATTTT
TRBD2	NA	TRBV13	TRBJ2-3	CASSLGLGTNSLNTQYF	TGTGCCAGCAGCTTAGGATTAGGGACTAACAGTTTAAATACGCAGTATTTT
TRBD1	NA	TRBV6-2/TRBV6-3	TRBJ1-1	CASRYAPTGWNEAFF	TGTGCCAGCAGATACGCTCCGACAGGGTGGAATGAAGCTTTCTTT
NA	NA	TRBV5-4	TRBJ2-1	CASSLEGGARSYNEQFF	TGTGCCAGCAGCTTGGAAGGGGGGGCTCGCTCCTACAATGAGCAGTTCTTC
TRBD2	NA	TRBV7-9	TRBJ2-5	CASSLQSGGHETQYF	TGTGCCAGCAGCTTACAGAGCGGGGGTCATGAGACCCAGTACTTC
TRBD1	NA	TRBV6-2/TRBV6-3	TRBJ1-4	CASSYRTADRVGNEKLFF	TGTGCCAGCAGTTACAGAACCGCCGACAGGGTCGGTAATGAAAAACTGTTTTTT
TRBD1	NA	TRBV7-2	TRBJ2-3	CASSPGTGIRGPRGGTQYF	TGTGCCAGCAGCCCCGGGACAGGTATACGGGGGCCTCGGGGCGGTACGCAGTATTTT
TRBD1	NA	TRBV11-3	TRBJ2-2	CASSLRQGTGELFF	TGTGCCAGCAGCTTAAGACAGGGCACCGGGGAGCTGTTTTTT